This T cell receptor (beta chain) stems from a study of blood T cell repertoires in COVID-19. Overall study context: The cDNA or gDNA used as material had been derived from T cells, B-cell-depleted T cells, or PBMCs.

The CDR3 has 13 residues. Trimming took 2 bases from V and 7 from J; bases not matched to a gene: 4. Germline CDR1 reads KGHSH; CDR2 reads LQKENI. This clone was found a few times. Across 24 US areas, participants ranged in age from 18 to 89 years. Assay: immunoSEQ multiplex PCR; the TCRdb copy retains only in-frame clones and omits some. The sample records about 400,000 clones, nearly 90% being singletons. This TCR came from a woman between 35 and 50 years old with acute COVID-19. Sequenced input: PBMCs or T cells enriched from blood (not recorded which). V is TRBV18 and J is TRBJ1-2; the match to TRBD1 covers 7 bases. The CDR3 DNA reads as TGTGCCAGCTCACCAAAGGGGGCGTTTGGCTACACCTTC. Translation: CASSPKGAFGYTF.